Described below is a single T cell receptor (beta chain) sequence and its context. These data originate in a study of shared T cell receptors in the human thymus. The CDR3 extends over 13 amino acids. The V end was cut by 3 bases, the J end by 8 bases, with 12 bases between. Germline assignment: CDR1 SGHRS and CDR2 YFSETQ. TCRdb's copy holds only in-frame clones and misses some; the assay was immunoSEQ multiplex PCR. Of approximately 490,000 clones listed, about 84% are singletons. This sample was shared with a second study, whose subject was human thymus T cells. As that report states: Corrective heart surgery yielded resections, and these provided the thymus tissue.

The rearrangement uses TRBV5-1 and TRBJ2-4; D perhaps matches TRBD2 (5 bases). Specimen: thymocytes. This TCR was sampled from a boy younger than two with a congenital heart defect. CDR3 DNA: TGCGCCAGCAGCTGGACTCCCCGGGACATTCAGTACTTC. Its protein is CASSWTPRDIQYF.